This T cell receptor beta chain comes out of a study of T cells after posttransplantation cyclophosphamide. CDR3 size: 13 residues. Trimming stripped 7 bases from V and 6 bases from J, with 10 bases between. CDR1 MNHNS and CDR2 SASEGT come from the germline V gene. Study results and caveats: Skin or GI-infiltrating T cells shared few TRB sequences with blood. Donor-recipient repertoire similarity was low at 1-2 months, rising over year one. Recipient CMV seropositivity and CMV reactivation strongly tracked TRB clonality.

As concerns this clone: What it binds is unknown.

Repertoires were generated with immunoSEQ multiplex PCR, while TCRdb's copy carries only in-frame clones and drops some. This sample has around 40,000 clones; less than 95% occur once, and the top ten carry about 2.5%. A marrow graft followed busulfan-fludarabine conditioning, with cyclophosphamide on days +3 and +4. Sequencing was performed on PBMCs, taken less than 70 days after allogeneic stem cell transplant with posttransplant cyclophosphamide. The origin of this receptor is a male patient aged 60 to 75 who received an allogeneic stem cell transplant from a related donor and was CMV-positive. Some T cells here may be from the graft donor. This rearrangement joins TRBV6-1 to TRBJ1-6; D is undetermined. CDR3 in amino acids: CASTDIRNSPLHF. The CDR3 region has the DNA TGTGCCAGCACCGACATTCGTAATTCACCCCTCCACTTT.